This T cell receptor (beta chain) was obtained from a study of cytomegalovirus exposure and HLA in healthy donors. Details on this clone: Its antigen is currently unknown.

The PCR made use of 60 Vbeta and 13 Jbeta primers. Sequencing was performed with immunoSEQ multiplex PCR; in TCRdb, only in-frame clones are kept and a portion is missing. The repertoire holds some 250,000 clones, with 82% as singletons. Study conclusions and caveats: Donor immune exposure was known only as CMV serostatus.

The sample was PBMCs. This receptor was taken from a woman between 35 and 50 years old in good health and CMV-seropositive.

In DNA, the CDR3 is TGCAGCGTTGAAAACGGGTGGAACACTGAAGCTTTCTTT. Translated, it gives CSVENGWNTEAFF. This rearrangement joins TRBV29-1 to TRBJ1-1, with no clear D. The germline gives CDR1 SQVTM, CDR2 ANQGSEA. This CDR3 region has 13 residues. V gave up 2 bases and J gave up 1 base, with 8 bases separating them.